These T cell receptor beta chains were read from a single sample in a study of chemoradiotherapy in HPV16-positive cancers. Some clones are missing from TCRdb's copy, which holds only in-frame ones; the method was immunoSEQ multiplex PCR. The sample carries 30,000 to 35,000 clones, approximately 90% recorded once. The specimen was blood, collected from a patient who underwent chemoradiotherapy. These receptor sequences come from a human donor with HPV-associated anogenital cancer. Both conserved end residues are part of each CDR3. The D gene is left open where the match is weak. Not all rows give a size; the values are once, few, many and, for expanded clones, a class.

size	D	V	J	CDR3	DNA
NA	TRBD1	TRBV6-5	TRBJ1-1	CASSYPSTGKNTEAFF	TGTGCCAGCAGTTACCCTTCGACAGGGAAGAACACTGAAGCTTTCTTT
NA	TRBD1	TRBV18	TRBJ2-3	CASSRQGAPTDTQYF	TGTGCCAGCTCAAGACAGGGGGCCCCCACAGATACGCAGTATTTT
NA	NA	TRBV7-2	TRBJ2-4	CASSLATPGRDIQYF	TGTGCCAGCAGCTTAGCGACCCCCGGTCGGGACATTCAGTACTTC
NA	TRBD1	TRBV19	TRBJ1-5	CASSGTADHSNQPQHF	TGTGCCAGTAGTGGGACAGCGGACCATAGCAATCAGCCCCAGCATTTT
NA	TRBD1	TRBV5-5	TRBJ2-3	CASSPPRDSSTDTQYF	TGTGCCAGCAGCCCGCCCCGGGACAGTAGCACAGATACGCAGTATTTT
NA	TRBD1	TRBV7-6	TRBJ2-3	CASSLEGAGDTQYF	TGTGCCAGCAGCTTAGAGGGGGCAGGAGATACGCAGTATTTT
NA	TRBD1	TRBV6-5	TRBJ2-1	CASGYRGNSYNEQFF	TGTGCCAGCGGGTACAGGGGAAACTCCTACAATGAGCAGTTCTTC
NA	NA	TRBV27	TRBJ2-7	CASRSGFDPYEQYF	TGTGCCAGCAGGTCGGGATTCGATCCCTACGAGCAGTACTTC
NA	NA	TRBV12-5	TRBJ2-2	CASGLVSRNTGELFF	TGTGCTAGTGGTTTGGTATCCCGGAACACCGGGGAGCTGTTTTTT
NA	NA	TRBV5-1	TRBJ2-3	CASSFKGDGPDTQYF	TGCGCCAGCAGCTTCAAGGGAGACGGACCAGATACGCAGTATTTT
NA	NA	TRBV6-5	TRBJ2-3	CASSYSTAFTDTQYF	TGTGCCAGCAGTTACTCGACTGCGTTCACAGATACGCAGTATTTT
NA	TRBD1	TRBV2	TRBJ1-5	CASSVVDRAQPQHF	TGTGCCAGCAGTGTGGTGGACAGGGCCCAGCCCCAGCATTTT
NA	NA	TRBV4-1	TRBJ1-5	CASSQGLLGGNQPQHF	TGCGCCAGCAGCCAAGGCCTGCTCGGTGGCAATCAGCCCCAGCATTTT
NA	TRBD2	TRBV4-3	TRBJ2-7	CASSQDLRLAGYEQYF	TGCGCCAGCAGCCAAGATCTCCGACTAGCGGGGTACGAGCAGTACTTC
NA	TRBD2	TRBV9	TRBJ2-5	CASSVESGRAPETQYF	TGTGCCAGCAGCGTAGAAAGCGGGAGGGCCCCGGAGACCCAGTACTTC
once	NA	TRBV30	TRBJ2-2	CAWSGSLTGELFF	TGTGCCTGGAGTGGTAGTCTCACCGGGGAGCTGTTTTTT
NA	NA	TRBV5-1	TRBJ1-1	CASSLELRGGTEAFF	TGCGCCAGCAGCTTAGAGTTGAGGGGGGGCACTGAAGCTTTCTTT